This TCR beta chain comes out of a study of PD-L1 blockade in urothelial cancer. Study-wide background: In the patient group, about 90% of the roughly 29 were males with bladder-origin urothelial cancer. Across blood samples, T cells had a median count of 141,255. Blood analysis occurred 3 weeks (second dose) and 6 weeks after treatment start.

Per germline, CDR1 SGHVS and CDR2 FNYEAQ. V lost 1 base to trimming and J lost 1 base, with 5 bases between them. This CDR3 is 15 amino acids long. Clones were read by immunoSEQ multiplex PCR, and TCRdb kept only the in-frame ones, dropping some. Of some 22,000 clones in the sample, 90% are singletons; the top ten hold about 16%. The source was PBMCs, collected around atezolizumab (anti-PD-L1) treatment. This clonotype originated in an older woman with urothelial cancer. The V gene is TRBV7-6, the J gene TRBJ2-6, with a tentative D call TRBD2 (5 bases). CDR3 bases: TGTGCCAGCAGCTTAGGCGGGTCTGGGGCCAACGTCCTGACTTTC. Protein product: CASSLGGSGANVLTF.